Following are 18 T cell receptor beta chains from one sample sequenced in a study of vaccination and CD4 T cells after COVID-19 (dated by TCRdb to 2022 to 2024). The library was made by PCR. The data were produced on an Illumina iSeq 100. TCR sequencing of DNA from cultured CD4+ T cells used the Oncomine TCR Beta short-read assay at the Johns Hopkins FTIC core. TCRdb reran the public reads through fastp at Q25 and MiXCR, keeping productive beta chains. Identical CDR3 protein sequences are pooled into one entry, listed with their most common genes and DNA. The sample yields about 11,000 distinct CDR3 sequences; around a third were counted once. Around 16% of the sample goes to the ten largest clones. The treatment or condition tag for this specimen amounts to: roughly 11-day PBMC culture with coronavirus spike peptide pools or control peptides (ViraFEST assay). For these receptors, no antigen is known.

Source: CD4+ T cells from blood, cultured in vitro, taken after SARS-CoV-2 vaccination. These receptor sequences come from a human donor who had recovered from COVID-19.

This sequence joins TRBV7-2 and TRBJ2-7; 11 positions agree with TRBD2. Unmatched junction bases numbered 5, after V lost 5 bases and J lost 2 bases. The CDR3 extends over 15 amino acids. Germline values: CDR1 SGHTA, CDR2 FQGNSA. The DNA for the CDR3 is TGTGCCAGCAGCCTAACGGGACTAGCGGCCTACGAGCAGTACTTC. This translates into CASSLTGLAAYEQYF.

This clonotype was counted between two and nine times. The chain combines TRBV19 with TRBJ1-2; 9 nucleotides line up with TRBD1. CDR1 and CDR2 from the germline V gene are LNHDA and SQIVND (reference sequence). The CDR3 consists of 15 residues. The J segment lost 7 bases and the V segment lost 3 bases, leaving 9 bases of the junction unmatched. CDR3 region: CASSIVRTGDRGYTF. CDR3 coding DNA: TGTGCCAGTAGTATTGTTAGGACAGGGGATCGTGGCTACACCTTC. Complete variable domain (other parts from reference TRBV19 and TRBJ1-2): DGGITQSPKYLFRKEGQNVTLSCEQNLNHDAMYWYRQDPGQGLRLIYYSQIVNDFQKGDIAEGYSVSREKKESFPLTVTSAQKNPTAFYLCASSIVRTGDRGYTFGSGTRLTVV.

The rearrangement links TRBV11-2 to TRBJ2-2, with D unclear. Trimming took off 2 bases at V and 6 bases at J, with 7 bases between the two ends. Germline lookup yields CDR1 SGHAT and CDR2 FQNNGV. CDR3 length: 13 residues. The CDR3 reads CASSLLVAGELFF. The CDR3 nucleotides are TGTGCCAGCAGCTTACTAGTCGCCGGGGAGCTGTTTTTT.

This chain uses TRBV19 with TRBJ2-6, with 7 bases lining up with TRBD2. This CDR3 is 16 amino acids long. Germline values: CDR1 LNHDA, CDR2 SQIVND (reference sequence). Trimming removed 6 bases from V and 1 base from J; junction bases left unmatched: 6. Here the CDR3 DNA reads TGTGCCAGTAGGTCAGGGCGGGAGTCTGGGGCCAACGTCCTGACTTTC. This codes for CASRSGRESGANVLTF.

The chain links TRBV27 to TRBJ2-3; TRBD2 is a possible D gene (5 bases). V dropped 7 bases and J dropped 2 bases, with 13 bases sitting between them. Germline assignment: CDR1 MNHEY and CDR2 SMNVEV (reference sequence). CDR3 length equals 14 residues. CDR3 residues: CASKRRLNTDTQYF. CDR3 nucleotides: TGTGCCAGCAAACGGAGGTTGAACACAGATACGCAGTATTTT.

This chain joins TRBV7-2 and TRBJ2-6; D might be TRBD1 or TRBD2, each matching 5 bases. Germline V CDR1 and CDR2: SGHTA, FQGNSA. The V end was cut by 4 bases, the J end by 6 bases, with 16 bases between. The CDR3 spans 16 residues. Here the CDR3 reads CASSSDGTLAANVLTF. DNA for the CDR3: TGTGCCAGCAGCTCCGATGGGACCTTGGCGGCCAACGTCCTGACTTTC.

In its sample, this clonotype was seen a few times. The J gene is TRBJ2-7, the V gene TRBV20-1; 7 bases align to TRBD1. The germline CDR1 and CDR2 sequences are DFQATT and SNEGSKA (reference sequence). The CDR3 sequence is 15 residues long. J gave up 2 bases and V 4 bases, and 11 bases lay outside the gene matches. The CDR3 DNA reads TGCAGTGCTAAGGAAGGGGCAGGGGGTACCTACGAGCAGTACTTC. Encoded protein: CSAKEGAGGTYEQYF.

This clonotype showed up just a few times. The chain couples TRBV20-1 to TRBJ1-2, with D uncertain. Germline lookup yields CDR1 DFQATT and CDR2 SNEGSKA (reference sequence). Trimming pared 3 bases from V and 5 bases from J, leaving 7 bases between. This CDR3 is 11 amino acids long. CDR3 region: CSASSGYGYTF. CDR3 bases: TGCAGTGCTAGTTCGGGTTATGGCTACACCTTC.

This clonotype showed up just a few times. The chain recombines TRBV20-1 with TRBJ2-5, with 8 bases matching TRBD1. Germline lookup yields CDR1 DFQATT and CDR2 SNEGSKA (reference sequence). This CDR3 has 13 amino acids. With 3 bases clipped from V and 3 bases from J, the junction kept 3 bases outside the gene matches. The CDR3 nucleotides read TGCAGTGCTAGCCGGACAGGGAAAGAGACCCAGTACTTC. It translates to CSASRTGKETQYF.

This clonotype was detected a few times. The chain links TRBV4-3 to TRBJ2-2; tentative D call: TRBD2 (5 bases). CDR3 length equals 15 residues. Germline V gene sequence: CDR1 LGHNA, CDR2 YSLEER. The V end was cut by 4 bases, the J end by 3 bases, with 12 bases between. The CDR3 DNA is TGCGCCAGCAGCCTAATCGCCGGGGACACCGGGGAGCTGTTTTTT. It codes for CASSLIAGDTGELFF.

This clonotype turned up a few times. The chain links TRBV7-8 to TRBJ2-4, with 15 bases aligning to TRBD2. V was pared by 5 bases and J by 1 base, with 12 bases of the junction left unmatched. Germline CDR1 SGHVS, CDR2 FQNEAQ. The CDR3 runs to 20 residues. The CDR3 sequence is CASSPPGTSGRPLAKNIQYF. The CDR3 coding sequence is TGTGCCAGCAGCCCCCCCGGGACTAGCGGGAGGCCTCTGGCCAAAAACATTCAGTACTTC.

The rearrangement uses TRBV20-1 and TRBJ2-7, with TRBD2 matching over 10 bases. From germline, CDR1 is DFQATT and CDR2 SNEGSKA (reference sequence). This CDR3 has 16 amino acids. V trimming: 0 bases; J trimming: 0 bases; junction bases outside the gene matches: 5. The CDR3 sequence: CSARERLAGFSYEQYF. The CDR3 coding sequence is TGCAGTGCTAGAGAGAGACTAGCGGGTTTCTCCTACGAGCAGTACTTC.

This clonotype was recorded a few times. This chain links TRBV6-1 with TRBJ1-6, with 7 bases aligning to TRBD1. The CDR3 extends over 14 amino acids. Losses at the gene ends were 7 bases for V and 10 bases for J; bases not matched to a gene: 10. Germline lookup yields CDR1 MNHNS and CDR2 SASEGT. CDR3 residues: CASTFRDRNSPLHF. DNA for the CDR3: TGTGCCAGCACCTTCCGGGACAGAAACTCACCCCTCCACTTT.

For the CDR3, the DNA is TGTGCCAGCCGTCGGGCTTCTTTAAACTATGGCTACACCTTC. Protein sequence: CASRRASLNYGYTF. The chain combines TRBV27 with TRBJ1-2; D unresolved. V lost 8 bases, J lost 2 bases, and 15 bases lay in between. Germline V gene sequence: CDR1 MNHEY, CDR2 SMNVEV (reference sequence). The CDR3 has 14 amino acids.

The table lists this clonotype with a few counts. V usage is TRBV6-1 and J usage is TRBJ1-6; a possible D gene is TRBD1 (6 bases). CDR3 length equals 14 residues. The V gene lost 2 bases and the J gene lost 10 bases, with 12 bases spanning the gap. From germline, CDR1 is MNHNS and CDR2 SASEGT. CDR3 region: CASSERDKYSPLHF. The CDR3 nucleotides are TGTGCCAGCAGTGAACGGGACAAGTACTCACCCCTCCACTTT.

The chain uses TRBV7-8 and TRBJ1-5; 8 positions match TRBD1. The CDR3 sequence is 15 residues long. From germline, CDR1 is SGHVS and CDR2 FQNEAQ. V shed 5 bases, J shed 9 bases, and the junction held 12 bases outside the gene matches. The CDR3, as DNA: TGTGCCAGCAGCGGGACAGGTGGGCGTCTTAGGCCCCAGCATTTT. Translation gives CASSGTGGRLRPQHF.

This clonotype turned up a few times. The CDR3 region is CASSLQGGETQYF. CDR3 sequence (DNA): TGTGCCAGCAGCTTACAGGGAGGCGAGACCCAGTACTTC. This chain connects TRBV11-3 to TRBJ2-5; weak D call: TRBD2 (6 bases). V lost 2 bases, J lost 5 bases, and 9 bases lay in between. This CDR3 is built from 13 residues. Germline values: CDR1 SGHNT, CDR2 YENEEA. The entire variable domain, with the rest obtained from reference TRBV11-3 and TRBJ2-5, is as follows: EAGVVQSPRYKIIEKKQPVAFWCNPISGHNTLYWYLQNLGQGPELLIRYENEEAVDDSQLPKDRFSAERLKGVDSTLKIQPAELGDSAVYLCASSLQGGETQYFGPGTRLLVL.

The CDR3 protein is CASSFGGAKGTDTQYF. CDR3 nucleotide sequence: TGTGCCAGCAGTTTTGGGGGAGCGAAGGGCACAGATACGCAGTATTTT. This rearrangement joins TRBV28 to TRBJ2-3; D may be TRBD1 or TRBD2 (5 bases each). Trimming shortened V by 3 bases and J by 1 base, and 14 bases separated the two germline ends. Germline CDR1 reads MDHEN; CDR2 reads SYDVKM. The CDR3 is 16 residues long.